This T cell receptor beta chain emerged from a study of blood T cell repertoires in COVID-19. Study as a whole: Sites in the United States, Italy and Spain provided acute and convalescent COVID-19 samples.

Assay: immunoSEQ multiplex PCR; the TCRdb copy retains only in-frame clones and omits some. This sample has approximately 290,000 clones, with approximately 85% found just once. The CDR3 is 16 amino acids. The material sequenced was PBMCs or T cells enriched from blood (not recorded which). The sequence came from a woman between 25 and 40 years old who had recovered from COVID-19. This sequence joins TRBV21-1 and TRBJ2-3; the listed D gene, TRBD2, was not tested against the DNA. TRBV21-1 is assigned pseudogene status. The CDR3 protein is CASSSMGAPKADTQYF. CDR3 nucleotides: TGTGCCAGCAGCTCTATGGGAGCCCCCAAGGCGGATACGCAGTATTTT.